The entry below gives a single TCR beta chain sequence along with its context. What it binds is not known. Measured with immunoSEQ multiplex PCR; TCRdb has only the in-frame clones, and not every one. Of 2,500,000 or so clones listed, roughly 93% are singletons. The data derive from a study of shared clonotypes between healthy human individuals. Study-wide background: Per donor, three plates held CD4 naive cells, three held CD4 memory, two held CD8 naive and one held CD8 memory. Study conclusions and caveats: Against clonotypes common to all four donors, non-shared ones had lower generation probabilities.

J was trimmed by 0 bases and V by 2 bases; bases with no gene match: 12. Per the germline V gene, CDR1 is GTSNPN and CDR2 is SVGIG (reference sequence). This CDR3 comprises 18 residues. The chain combines TRBV30 with TRBJ1-5, with 8 bases lining up with TRBD1. The clonotype comes from a man aged 18-30 years in good health. Some clones in this sample may be carry-over from other donors' samples. The material sequenced was naive CD4+ T cells from PBMCs. Described subset: CD45RA+ positively selected. The CDR3 DNA follows: TGTGCCTGGAGTCTGGACAGGGAAAAATACGATAGCAATCAGCCCCAGCATTTT. It is translated as CAWSLDREKYDSNQPQHF.